The TCR beta chain under discussion was sequenced for a study of cytomegalovirus exposure and HLA in healthy donors. At the level of the study: Earlier, 95 million to 130 million unique TCR beta sequences were recovered from about 179 million T cells by an analysis.

Worth noting for this clone: The antigen is unknown.

Study results and limitations: There were some public TCRs occurring in many donors, but most TCR sequences were rare. TCR beta sequences reportedly predicted most subjects' HLA-A and HLA-B alleles accurately.

PCR used 60 Vbeta primers and 13 Jbeta primers. Sequenced by immunoSEQ multiplex PCR; TCRdb stores in-frame clones only, minus some. There are roughly 180,000 clones in the sample; 70% to 75% occur only once, and 2.9% lies in the top ten. Source material: PBMCs. The sequence came from a male donor in good health and CMV-seronegative.

CDR3 sequence reads: CASSSQQGGEKLFF. The CDR3, as DNA: TGTGCCAGCAGCAGTCAGCAGGGGGGAGAAAAACTGTTTTTT. The chain uses TRBV28 and TRBJ1-4, with 7 bases lining up with TRBD1. This CDR3 has 14 residues. V dropped 6 bases and J dropped 8; count of bases not matched to a gene: 9. Germline V gene data show CDR1 as MDHEN and CDR2 as SYDVKM.